This record looks at one T cell receptor (beta chain) sequence and its context. Produced via immunoSEQ multiplex PCR; TCRdb's table is partial and in-frame only. The sample carries approximately 35,000 clones, about 82% recorded once. The data were taken from a study of blood T cell repertoires in COVID-19. About the study: Specimens from acute and convalescent COVID-19 originated in the United States, Italy and Spain.

Germline lookup yields CDR1 MNHNY and CDR2 SVGAGI (reference sequence). This CDR3 spans 13 amino acids. Unmatched junction bases numbered 5, after V lost 6 bases and J lost 5 bases. Sequencing used peripheral blood. The genes are TRBV6-6 and TRBJ2-5; 8 bases fit TRBD1. The sequence was obtained from a man aged 55 to 70 with active COVID-19. The CDR3 loop is CASSGTGGETQYF. Written as DNA, the CDR3 is TGTGCCAGCAGCGGGACAGGCGGGGAGACCCAGTACTTC.